The 17 T cell receptor beta chains presented below share a single source sample, sequenced in a study of blood T cell repertoires in COVID-19. Using immunoSEQ multiplex PCR, the repertoire was profiled, and TCRdb retains in-frame clones only, with some absent. The data contain about 150,000 clones, over 75% of them singletons. The sequencing sample was made of peripheral blood. The receptors were sampled from a woman aged 60-75 years with COVID-19, enrolled during active disease.

The rearrangement links TRBV7-9 to TRBJ2-1; 11 positions match TRBD2. CDR1 is SEHNR, CDR2 FQNEAQ, per germline (reference sequence). V gave up 5 bases and J gave up 0 bases; unmatched junction bases: 3. The CDR3 extends over 16 amino acids. CDR3 amino acids: CASSLGTSGSYNEQFF. In DNA, the CDR3 is TGTGCCAGCAGCCTTGGGACTAGCGGCTCCTACAATGAGCAGTTCTTC. The variable domain in full, completed from reference TRBV7-9 and TRBJ2-1, reads DTGVSQNPRHKITKRGQNVTFRCDPISEHNRLYWYRQTLGQGPEFLTYFQNEAQLEKSRLLSDRFSAERPKGSFSTLEIQRTEQGDSAMYLCASSLGTSGSYNEQFFGPGTRLTVL.

V usage is TRBV5-4 and J usage is TRBJ2-7, with D perhaps matching TRBD1 (5 bases). The germline V gene has CDR1 SGHNT and CDR2 YYREEE (reference sequence). This CDR3 spans 15 amino acids. Trimming left V 3 bases short and J 4 bases short, with 17 bases between. CDR3 protein: CASSSSQGKVYEQYF. The CDR3 region has the DNA TGTGCCAGCAGCTCCTCGCAGGGAAAGGTGTACGAGCAGTACTTC.

This chain's CDR3 is CASSIGGLSGYTF. In DNA, the CDR3 is TGTGCCAGTAGTATAGGAGGACTGAGTGGCTACACCTTC. The chain carries TRBV19 and TRBJ1-2; no clear D. Per the germline V gene, CDR1 is LNHDA and CDR2 is SQIVND (reference sequence). The V and J ends lost 1 base and 7 bases respectively, with 10 bases between them. The CDR3 loop spans 13 amino acids. Combining the CDR3 with reference TRBV19 and TRBJ1-2 gives the whole variable domain DGGITQSPKYLFRKEGQNVTLSCEQNLNHDAMYWYRQDPGQGLRLIYYSQIVNDFQKGDIAEGYSVSREKKESFPLTVTSAQKNPTAFYLCASSIGGLSGYTFGSGTRLTVV.

The chain couples TRBV19 to TRBJ1-2, with TRBD1 identical over 10 bases. The V and J ends lost 6 bases and 3 bases, in that order; junction bases with no gene match: 4. This CDR3 contains 14 residues. The germline gives CDR1 LNHDA, CDR2 SQIVND (reference sequence). The DNA for the CDR3 is TGTGCCAGTAGGACAGGGGGCGTCGACTATGGCTACACCTTC. Encoded protein: CASRTGGVDYGYTF.

The V and J genes are TRBV5-1 and TRBJ2-3; 9 bases are shared with TRBD1. CDR3 size: 13 residues. J gave up 9 bases and V 0 bases, and 2 bases lay outside the gene matches. Per the germline V gene, CDR1 is SGHRS and CDR2 is YFSETQ. The DNA for the CDR3 is TGCGCCAGCAGCTTGGAGGGACAGGGAACGCAGTATTTT. Translation: CASSLEGQGTQYF.

The rearrangement joins TRBV24-1 to TRBJ1-5, with TRBD1 matching 8 bases. Per the germline V gene, CDR1 is KGHDR and CDR2 is SFDVKD. CDR3 length: 14 amino acids. J was trimmed by 7 bases and V by 4 bases; bases with no gene match: 5. The CDR3 here is CATSDQTGAQPQHF. The CDR3 DNA reads as TGTGCCACCAGTGACCAGACAGGGGCCCAGCCCCAGCATTTT.

The genes are TRBV4-2 and TRBJ1-6; 10 bases agree with TRBD1. Germline lookup yields CDR1 LGHNA and CDR2 YNFKEQ. The CDR3 is 15 amino acids. The trim removed 1 base at V and 9 bases at J, leaving 3 bases unmatched. The CDR3: CASSQARDRGSPLHF. As DNA, the CDR3 is TGTGCCAGCAGCCAAGCCCGGGACAGGGGTTCACCCCTCCACTTT.

The chain combines TRBV4-1 with TRBJ2-1, with 7 positions matching TRBD2. The V gene end was trimmed by 0 bases and the J gene end by 11 bases; junction bases not matched to a gene: 13. Germline V gene data show CDR1 as MGHRA and CDR2 as YSYEKL. This CDR3 region has 16 residues. The CDR3 DNA reads TGCGCCAGCAGCCAAGAAGGCAGTAAGGCTAGCGGAAAGCAGTTCTTC. This translates into CASSQEGSKASGKQFF.

This chain uses TRBV30 with TRBJ2-5; a possible D gene is TRBD2 (6 bases). The CDR3 length is 16 residues. The germline V and J ends were trimmed by 0 bases and 0 bases, with 14 bases remaining between them. Germline CDR1 is GTSNPN and CDR2 is SVGIG (reference sequence). The CDR3 loop reads CAWSVEGRGYQETQYF. CDR3 coding DNA: TGTGCCTGGAGTGTAGAGGGCCGGGGGTACCAAGAGACCCAGTACTTC. Looking up the rest from reference TRBV30 and TRBJ2-5 gives the full variable domain: SQTIHQWPATLVQPVGSPLSLECTVEGTSNPNLYWYRQAAGRGLQLLFYSVGIGQISSEVPQNLSASRPQDRQFILSSKKLLLSDSGFYLCAWSVEGRGYQETQYFGPGTRLLVL.

This clone was counted once. The V call is TRBV5-1, the J call TRBJ2-1; D may be TRBD2 (6 bases). CDR1 SGHRS and CDR2 YFSETQ come from the germline V gene. V dropped 0 bases and J dropped 2 bases, with 12 bases sitting between them. The CDR3 is 16 residues long. CDR3 sequence (DNA): TGCGCCAGCAGCTTGGTGGCAGGCGGGACCTACAATGAGCAGTTCTTC. Translated: CASSLVAGGTYNEQFF. Full variable domain (rest looked up from reference TRBV5-1 and TRBJ2-1): KAGVTQTPRYLIKTRGQQVTLSCSPISGHRSVSWYQQTPGQGLQFLFEYFSETQRNKGNFPGRFSGRQFSNSRSEMNVSTLELGDSALYLCASSLVAGGTYNEQFFGPGTRLTVL.

The rearrangement joins TRBV9 to TRBJ1-1, with 10 bases matching TRBD1. Looked up from germline, CDR1 is SGDLS and CDR2 is YYNGEE. The CDR3 has 16 residues. V lost 5 bases to trimming and J lost 3 bases; unmatched junction nucleotides: 10. CDR3 coding DNA: TGTGCCAGCAGTGTAAACCGGGACAGGGGATACACTGAAGCTTTCTTT. It translates to CASSVNRDRGYTEAFF.

The chain employs TRBV5-4 and TRBJ2-5, with D unresolved. The CDR3 runs 13 residues. Per germline, CDR1 SGHNT and CDR2 YYREEE (reference sequence). V lost 0 bases and J 3 bases, leaving 6 bases between the germline ends. The DNA for the CDR3 is TGTGCCAGCAGCTTGGCTCTAGAAGAGACCCAGTACTTC. It encodes CASSLALEETQYF.

The J gene is TRBJ1-6, the V gene TRBV9; the D gene is possibly TRBD1 (6 bases). V was clipped by 1 base and J by 9 bases, with 14 bases between them. The V gene's germline CDR1 is SGDLS and CDR2 YYNGEE. This CDR3 is built from 15 residues. The CDR3 region is CASSVSDRVSSPLHF. Written as DNA, the CDR3 is TGTGCCAGCAGCGTATCGGACAGAGTAAGTTCACCCCTCCACTTT.

V usage is TRBV24-1 and J usage is TRBJ2-1; D may be TRBD1 (5 bases). V was cut by 4 bases and J by 8 bases, with 14 bases left in between. CDR3 length: 14 residues. The germline V gene has CDR1 KGHDR and CDR2 SFDVKD. This CDR3 reads CATSDPDDRYEQFF. The CDR3 DNA reads TGTGCCACCAGTGACCCAGATGACAGATATGAGCAGTTCTTC.

V and J are TRBV5-4 and TRBJ1-4; D is perhaps TRBD1 (6 bases). The CDR3 is 15 amino acids. Germline V gene data show CDR1 as SGHNT and CDR2 as YYREEE (reference sequence). Trimming took off 0 bases at V and 6 bases at J, with 12 bases between the two ends. The CDR3 DNA follows: TGTGCCAGCAGCTTGGAGCGGGGGGCGTATGAAAAACTGTTTTTT. Protein sequence: CASSLERGAYEKLFF.

The CDR3 loop reads CASSSLPGGRTEAFF. The CDR3 DNA sequence: TGTGCCAGTAGTAGCCTCCCCGGGGGGCGGACTGAAGCTTTCTTT. This rearrangement joins TRBV19 to TRBJ1-1; TRBD1 is a possible D gene (6 bases). The germline V and J ends were trimmed by 4 bases and 5 bases, with 17 bases remaining between them. The CDR3 is 15 residues long. CDR1 and CDR2 from the germline V gene are LNHDA and SQIVND (reference sequence).

V is TRBV5-1 and J is TRBJ1-4; no reliable D call. CDR3 size: 15 residues. Germline CDR1 SGHRS, CDR2 YFSETQ. V was clipped by 0 bases and J by 0 bases, with 6 bases between them. CDR3 DNA: TGCGCCAGCAGCTTGGACGCGGCAACTAATGAAAAACTGTTTTTT. This gives the protein CASSLDAATNEKLFF.